The 20 T cell receptor beta chains listed next were all sequenced from one sample in a study of T cell changes during pregnancy in multiple sclerosis. Some clones are missing from TCRdb's copy, which holds only in-frame ones; the method was immunoSEQ multiplex PCR. The sample includes some 100,000 clones, more than 90% of them seen just once. Sample: peripheral blood, taken in the second trimester of pregnancy. The receptors were sampled from a female donor with multiple sclerosis, enrolled in a pregnancy study.

This rearrangement joins TRBV5-6 to TRBJ2-4; 8 bases map to TRBD1. Germline V gives CDR1 SGHDT, CDR2 YYEEEE. The CDR3 consists of 16 residues. Germline trimming cut 4 bases from V and 2 bases from J; bases unmatched to any gene: 8. In nucleotides, the CDR3 is TGTGCCAGCAGCCCGCAGGACAGGGCGCCCAAAAACATTCAGTACTTC. Amino acids: CASSPQDRAPKNIQYF.

The gene calls are TRBV10-3 and TRBJ1-1; TRBD1 is a possible D gene (6 bases). V lost 3 bases, J lost 3 bases, and 8 bases lay in between. Germline V lookup: CDR1 ENHRY, CDR2 SYGVKD. CDR3 length equals 13 residues. The CDR3 nucleotides read TGTGCCATCAGTGACAGGGGAGACACTGAAGCTTTCTTT. Translating it yields CAISDRGDTEAFF.

The sample holds one count of this clone. The V and J genes are TRBV11-2 and TRBJ1-1, with a tentative D call TRBD1 (6 bases). Looked up from germline, CDR1 is SGHAT and CDR2 is FQNNGV. This CDR3 is 17 amino acids long. Deletions cut 1 base from V and 4 bases from J, with 19 bases between. CDR3 in amino acids: CASSLVLGQKGGTEAFF. The DNA of the CDR3 is TGTGCCAGCAGCTTAGTTCTTGGACAGAAAGGCGGCACTGAAGCTTTCTTT.

This rearrangement joins TRBV30 to TRBJ2-7, with 14 bases that match TRBD2. The CDR3 loop spans 16 amino acids. CDR1 and CDR2 (germline): GTSNPN, SVGIG (reference sequence). The V and J ends lost 2 bases and 5 bases, in that order; junction bases with no gene match: 8. The CDR3, as DNA: TGTGCCTGGAGTAGTGGACTAGCGGGAGGAGGGGACGAGCAGTACTTC. It codes for CAWSSGLAGGGDEQYF.

The chain joins TRBV10-1 to TRBJ2-3; 11 bases are a match to TRBD1. The CDR3 is made up of 17 amino acids. Germline CDR1 is WNHNN and CDR2 is SYGVQD (reference sequence). The J segment lost 5 bases and the V segment lost 0 bases, leaving 7 bases of the junction unmatched. The CDR3 DNA follows: TGCGCCAGCAGTGAGTCGAGGGACAGGGGGAATGGAGATACGCAGTATTTT. Translation gives CASSESRDRGNGDTQYF.

The chain has TRBV7-8 and TRBJ2-7; 8 positions agree with TRBD1. This CDR3 has 16 residues. CDR1 is SGHVS and CDR2 is FQNEAQ in the germline V gene. Losses at the gene ends were 5 bases for V and 6 bases for J; bases not matched to a gene: 15. CDR3 protein: CASSLNPGQALLEQYF. In DNA, the CDR3 is TGTGCCAGCAGCCTCAACCCGGGACAGGCCCTACTCGAGCAGTACTTC.

The chain employs TRBV5-6 and TRBJ1-2; 7 bases align to TRBD1. The germline CDR1 and CDR2 sequences are SGHDT and YYEEEE. Germline trimming cut 4 bases from V and 4 bases from J; bases unmatched to any gene: 7. The CDR3 loop spans 14 amino acids. The CDR3 is CASSGMDRPYGYTF. The DNA for the CDR3 is TGTGCCAGCAGCGGGATGGACAGGCCCTATGGCTACACCTTC.

This chain links TRBV5-8 with TRBJ2-7; D is perhaps TRBD2 (5 bases). With 4 bases removed from V and 1 base from J, the gap between germline ends came to 15 bases. Germline V gene sequence: CDR1 SGHTS, CDR2 YDEGEE. This CDR3 spans 15 amino acids. The CDR3 DNA is TGTGCCAGCAGCCCGCGGGCGCTACCATCCTACGAGCAGTACTTC. Its protein product is CASSPRALPSYEQYF.

V is TRBV18 and J is TRBJ1-5; D possibly corresponds to TRBD1 (5 bases). Trimming shortened V by 4 bases and J by 4 bases, and 11 bases separated the two germline ends. The length of the CDR3 is 14 residues. The germline V gene encodes CDR1 KGHSH and CDR2 LQKENI. In DNA, the CDR3 is TGTGCCAGCTCACACGGGGGTCCTAATCAGCCCCAGCATTTT. Translation gives CASSHGGPNQPQHF.

This clone was detected only once. The chain is built from TRBV7-9 and TRBJ2-5; possible D gene TRBD2, 5 bases. V dropped 5 bases and J dropped 6 bases, with 13 bases sitting between them. The CDR3 extends over 13 amino acids. The germline CDR1 and CDR2 sequences are SEHNR and FQNEAQ (reference sequence). The CDR3 here is CASSVRLSQTQYF. The CDR3 DNA reads as TGTGCCAGCAGCGTACGACTAAGCCAGACCCAGTACTTC. The whole variable domain, remainder taken from reference TRBV7-9 and TRBJ2-5, is DTGVSQNPRHKITKRGQNVTFRCDPISEHNRLYWYRQTLGQGPEFLTYFQNEAQLEKSRLLSDRFSAERPKGSFSTLEIQRTEQGDSAMYLCASSVRLSQTQYFGPGTRLLVL.

This clone was observed a single time. The chain couples TRBV5-4 to TRBJ1-3, with TRBD1 as a possible D gene (5 bases). Germline-derived CDR1 and CDR2 are SGHNT and YYREEE (reference sequence). V lost 0 bases and J lost 4, with 11 bases in between. The CDR3 extends over 15 amino acids. The CDR3 sequence: CASSLVGALGNTIYF. The CDR3 nucleotides are TGTGCCAGCAGCTTGGTAGGGGCGCTCGGAAACACCATATATTTT.

CDR3 sequence reads: CASGRSGGTDTQYF. The CDR3 DNA is TGTGCCAGCGGGAGGTCGGGGGGTACAGATACGCAGTATTTT. The J gene is TRBJ2-3, the V gene TRBV6-5, with 7 bases identical to TRBD2. This CDR3 has 14 amino acids. J gave up 3 bases and V 8 bases, and 8 bases lay outside the gene matches. Germline CDR1 is MNHEY and CDR2 is SVGAGI.

In its sample, this clone was seen a few times. The DNA for the CDR3 is TGTGCCTGGAGTGCAGGGGCCAACTATGGCTACACCTTC. Translated, it gives CAWSAGANYGYTF. The V gene is TRBV30, the J gene TRBJ1-2, with TRBD1 as a possible D gene (6 bases). Deletions cut 1 base from V and 2 bases from J, with 8 bases between. This CDR3 has 13 amino acids. The germline V gene encodes CDR1 GTSNPN and CDR2 SVGIG (reference sequence).

The gene calls are TRBV4-2 and TRBJ1-1; TRBD1 might be the D (6 bases). CDR3 size: 20 residues. Trimming pared 8 bases from V and 1 base from J, leaving 32 bases between. CDR1 and CDR2 (germline): LGHNA, YNFKEQ. The CDR3, as DNA: TGTGCCAGCTCGAGGCAAGGGGGGGGAAGGGATCGGCCATGGAACACTGAAGCTTTCTTT. The encoded protein is CASSRQGGGRDRPWNTEAFF.

The chain carries TRBV5-1 and TRBJ2-5, with D perhaps matching TRBD1 (5 bases). The V end lost 1 base, the J end lost 4 bases, and 11 bases lay between the germline ends. CDR3 length: 14 residues. Germline V gene data show CDR1 as SGHRS and CDR2 as YFSETQ. The CDR3 DNA reads TGCGCCAGCAGCTTGAGTACCCAGGGAGAGACCCAGTACTTC. This sequence encodes CASSLSTQGETQYF.

This chain joins TRBV2 and TRBJ2-1, with TRBD2 identical over 8 bases. Germline V gives CDR1 SNHLY, CDR2 FYNNEI. This CDR3 region has 15 residues. Unmatched junction bases numbered 9, after V lost 2 bases and J lost 9 bases. This CDR3 is CASSEWLAGISEQFF. The CDR3 DNA is TGTGCCAGCAGTGAATGGCTAGCGGGTATTTCTGAGCAGTTCTTC.

The chain links TRBV27 to TRBJ2-7; 7 bases are shared with TRBD2. The CDR3 is 15 residues long. Germline CDR1 and CDR2: MNHEY and SMNVEV (reference sequence). Trimming took 3 bases from V and 2 from J; bases not matched to a gene: 7. CDR3 in DNA: TGTGCCAGCAGTTTGGGTAGCGGGCGGACCTACGAGCAGTACTTC. It translates to CASSLGSGRTYEQYF.

The genes are TRBV2 and TRBJ1-6; TRBD1 matches at 7 bases. The CDR3 extends over 17 amino acids. V lost 1 base, J lost 1 base, and 4 bases stayed unmatched. Germline CDR1 is SNHLY and CDR2 is FYNNEI. CDR3 nucleotide sequence: TGTGCCAGCAGTGAAGACAGGGGAGGATCCTATAATTCACCCCTCCACTTT. As protein: CASSEDRGGSYNSPLHF.

This sequence joins TRBV5-4 and TRBJ2-2, with 9 nucleotides matching TRBD1. The CDR3 spans 16 residues. After removal of 5 bases from V and 0 bases from J, the junction contained 5 bases not matched to a gene. Germline V gene data show CDR1 as SGHNT and CDR2 as YYREEE (reference sequence). For the CDR3, the DNA is TGTGCCAGCAGGGAACGGACAGGGGCGAACACCGGGGAGCTGTTTTTT. Protein sequence: CASRERTGANTGELFF.

The genes are TRBV27 and TRBJ1-4, with D possibly TRBD1 on 5 matching bases. V gave up 3 bases and J gave up 4 bases, with 12 bases separating them. Germline-derived CDR1 and CDR2 are MNHEY and SMNVEV (reference sequence). The CDR3 is 15 amino acids. Here the CDR3 reads CASSLGWGHNEKLFF. In DNA form, the CDR3 reads TGTGCCAGCAGTTTGGGTTGGGGCCATAATGAAAAACTGTTTTTT.